The 20 T cell receptor beta chains below come from one sample, sequenced in a study of blood T cells in healthy people across ages. A sample-barcoded 5' primer and a J-beta primer mix were used in a second PCR of roughly 7 to 11 cycles. Each CDR3 protein gets one entry after TCRdb re-called the 5' RACE reads with MiXCR. The table lists some 700,000 distinct CDR3 sequences, approximately 43% of them singletons. The sequenced sample consisted of blood. The receptors stem from a woman between 55 and 75 years old in good health.

The V gene is TRBV5-1, the J gene TRBJ2-2; 9 bases fit TRBD2. J gave up 3 bases and V 2 bases, and 2 bases lay outside the gene matches. The V gene's germline CDR1 is SGHRS and CDR2 YFSETQ. The CDR3 extends over 15 amino acids. This CDR3 is CASSFAGGDTGELFF. The CDR3 DNA reads as TGCGCCAGCAGCTTCGCGGGAGGGGACACCGGGGAGCTGTTTTTT.

The gene calls are TRBV10-3 and TRBJ2-2; a weak D match, TRBD2 (6 bases). Between the trimmed V and J ends, which lost 3 bases and 0 bases, there was a span of 8 bases. The CDR3 is 15 amino acids. The germline V gene encodes CDR1 ENHRY and CDR2 SYGVKD. The CDR3 nucleotides are TGTGCCATCAGTGATAGCGGATCGAACACCGGGGAGCTGTTTTTT. Its translation: CAISDSGSNTGELFF.

This clonotype was seen many times. The V and J genes are TRBV29-1 and TRBJ2-3; 7 bases align to TRBD1. The CDR3 is made up of 14 amino acids. Germline V lookup: CDR1 SQVTM, CDR2 ANQGSEA. Trimming removed 6 bases from V and 2 bases from J; junction bases left unmatched: 8. CDR3 sequence reads: CSVVDREFTDTQYF. As DNA, the CDR3 is TGCAGCGTGGTTGACAGGGAGTTCACAGATACGCAGTATTTT.

The rearrangement uses TRBV15 and TRBJ2-5, with D perhaps TRBD2 (5 bases). The CDR3 is 15 residues long. Germline lookup yields CDR1 LNHNV and CDR2 YYDKDF (reference sequence). V lost 0 bases and J 1 base, leaving 9 bases between the germline ends. The CDR3 DNA sequence: TGTGCCACCAGCAGAGATCGGCTAGCCCAAGAGACCCAGTACTTC. The encoded protein is CATSRDRLAQETQYF.

This clonotype was observed at least ten times. The chain employs TRBV10-3 and TRBJ2-7; no clear D. Between the trimmed V and J ends, which lost 0 bases and 3 bases, there was a span of 6 bases. This CDR3 is 13 amino acids long. Germline loops: CDR1 ENHRY, CDR2 SYGVKD. CDR3 loop: CAISESLGYEQYF. The CDR3 coding sequence is TGTGCCATCAGTGAGTCGCTAGGCTACGAGCAGTACTTC.

The chain employs TRBV5-1 and TRBJ1-4; D is undetermined. Trimming shortened V by 3 bases and J by 3 bases, and 12 bases separated the two germline ends. Germline CDR1 and CDR2: SGHRS and YFSETQ. CDR3 length equals 15 residues. The CDR3 here is CASSWDLNSNEKLFF. DNA of the CDR3: TGCGCCAGCAGCTGGGATCTGAACTCTAATGAAAAACTGTTTTTT.

As to this clonotype: At one boundary the junction diverges from the germline segment, which might be a read error. The chain joins TRBV7-2 to TRBJ2-5; D might be TRBD1 (6 bases). This CDR3 has 15 amino acids. Germline V gene sequence: CDR1 SGHTA, CDR2 FQGNSA. The CDR3 protein is CAGSFTDRRQETQYF. CDR3 sequence (DNA): TGTGCCGGCAGCTTTACGGACAGAAGACAAGAGACCCAGTACTTC.

This clonotype was counted a few times. The CDR3 sequence is CASSEFSGTDTQYF. The CDR3, as DNA: TGTGCCAGCAGTGAATTCTCGGGCACAGATACGCAGTATTTT. The chain links TRBV2 to TRBJ2-3; the D is unclear. The V gene's germline CDR1 is SNHLY and CDR2 FYNNEI. V was pared by 2 bases and J by 1 base, with 7 bases between. The CDR3 consists of 14 residues.

Only a few counts were recorded for this clonotype. The chain employs TRBV2 and TRBJ2-5; D is unclear. The V gene lost 0 bases and the J gene lost 3 bases, with 11 bases spanning the gap. The CDR3 runs to 15 residues. Germline V gives CDR1 SNHLY, CDR2 FYNNEI. The CDR3 is CASSEARLDKETQYF. As DNA, the CDR3 is TGTGCCAGCAGTGAAGCGCGGCTAGACAAAGAGACCCAGTACTTC. Using reference TRBV2 and TRBJ2-5 for the parts outside the CDR3, the full variable domain is EPEVTQTPSHQVTQMGQEVILRCVPISNHLYFYWYRQILGQKVEFLVSFYNNEISEKSEIFDDQFSVERPDGSNFTLKIRSTKLEDSAMYFCASSEARLDKETQYFGPGTRLLVL.

This chain uses TRBV12-3 or TRBV12-4 with TRBJ2-7; TRBD2 is a possible D gene (5 bases). The CDR3 is 13 amino acids. The V end was cut by 10 bases, the J end by 2 bases, with 15 bases between. This CDR3 is CATSQDGAYEQYF. In nucleotides, the CDR3 is TGTGCCACTAGCCAGGACGGAGCCTACGAGCAGTACTTC.

This chain joins TRBV28 and TRBJ1-5, with D possibly matching TRBD1 (6 bases). With 6 bases removed from V and 5 bases from J, the gap between germline ends came to 14 bases. The CDR3 consists of 14 residues. Germline V gives CDR1 MDHEN, CDR2 SYDVKM. CDR3 sequence: CASSFGGRDQPQHF. In DNA, the CDR3 is TGTGCCAGCAGCTTCGGGGGCAGGGATCAGCCCCAGCATTTT.

The chain recombines TRBV20-1 with TRBJ2-5, with 14 positions matching TRBD2. The CDR3 spans 14 residues. The trim removed 6 bases at V and 3 bases at J, leaving 3 bases unmatched. Per germline, CDR1 DFQATT and CDR2 SNEGSKA (reference sequence). DNA of the CDR3: TGCAGTGCAGGGACTAGCGGGGGCGAAGAGACCCAGTACTTC. Translating it yields CSAGTSGGEETQYF.

V and J are TRBV20-1 and TRBJ2-5; D is unclear. This CDR3 contains 14 residues. Trimming removed 6 bases from V and 13 bases from J, with 27 bases in between. Germline V gene lookup returns CDR1 DFQATT and CDR2 SNEGSKA (reference sequence). The CDR3 DNA reads TGCAGTGCCTGCTGCGAGAGCAACTCCTACGAGCGGTACTTC. Amino acid sequence: CSACCESNSYERYF.

The table lists this clonotype with a few counts. The chain recombines TRBV27 with TRBJ2-3; 7 nucleotides agree with TRBD2. Germline loops: CDR1 MNHEY, CDR2 SMNVEV (reference sequence). This CDR3 contains 15 residues. The trim removed 5 bases at V and 2 bases at J, leaving 7 bases unmatched. The CDR3 nucleotides are TGTGCCAGCAGTGTGACTAGCTGGAACACAGATACGCAGTATTTT. The encoded protein is CASSVTSWNTDTQYF.

In this sample, this clonotype turned up a few times. The rearrangement uses TRBV11-2 and TRBJ2-7; TRBD2 agrees at 11 bases. Germline CDR1 SGHAT, CDR2 FQNNGV. The V and J ends lost 5 bases and 3 bases, in that order; junction bases with no gene match: 12. This CDR3 has 17 residues. The DNA of the CDR3 is TGTGCCAGCAGCCAAAGAGGTAGCGGGAGGGAGGGCTACGAGCAGTACTTC. Translated, it gives CASSQRGSGREGYEQYF.

This clonotype occurred many times. This sequence joins TRBV7-2 and TRBJ2-3; unclear D gene. V was shortened by 1 base and J by 5 bases, with 7 bases between the two germline ends. Germline V gene data show CDR1 as SGHTA and CDR2 as FQGNSA. This CDR3 has 13 residues. The CDR3 loop is CASSLETGDTQYF. The CDR3, as DNA: TGTGCCAGCAGCTTAGAGACCGGAGATACGCAGTATTTT.

CDR3 sequence: CATSRDESYQPQHF. In nucleotides, the CDR3 is TGTGCCACCAGCAGAGATGAGAGTTATCAGCCCCAGCATTTT. The gene calls are TRBV15 and TRBJ1-5, with no clear D. Between the trimmed V and J ends, which lost 0 bases and 5 bases, there was a span of 8 bases. CDR1 LNHNV and CDR2 YYDKDF come from the germline V gene (reference sequence). CDR3 length: 14 amino acids.

V usage is TRBV19 and J usage is TRBJ1-1, with TRBD1 matching 10 bases. The CDR3 length is 15 residues. Trimming at V came to 5 bases and at J to 1 base, leaving 4 bases not matched to a gene. Germline V gene data show CDR1 as LNHDA and CDR2 as SQIVND (reference sequence). The CDR3 nucleotides are TGTGCCAGTAGTCCGGGGACAGGGGCGAACACTGAAGCTTTCTTT. Translated: CASSPGTGANTEAFF.

Details on this clonotype: The junction differs from germline at one of its ends, possibly a read error. V is TRBV19 and J is TRBJ2-6; D uncertain. Germline V gene data show CDR1 as LNHDA and CDR2 as SQIVND (reference sequence). The CDR3 totals 12 residues. For the CDR3, the DNA is TGTGCCAGTAGTGGTGGGGACAACGTCCTGACTTTC. Amino acids: CASSGGDNVLTF.

In this sample, this clonotype turned up many times. An end of the junction does not agree with germline; a read error may underlie this. CDR3 sequence: CASSLGTATDTQYF. DNA of the CDR3: TGCGCCAGCAGCTTGGGGACAGCCACAGATACGCAGTATTTT. V gene TRBV18 combines with J gene TRBJ2-3, with 7 bases lining up with TRBD1. Germline V gene data show CDR1 as KGHSH and CDR2 as LQKENI. This CDR3 has 14 amino acids.